This T cell receptor beta chain was profiled in a study of cytomegalovirus exposure and HLA in healthy donors. Study-wide background: As released early, the data held 70 million to 95 million unique TCRs from HLA-typed donors.

With regard to this clone: Its antigen is not identified.

PCR amplification relied on 60 Vbeta primers (plus 13 Jbeta primers). Profiling relied on immunoSEQ multiplex PCR, and the TCRdb table lists in-frame clones only, not all of them. This table has some 150,000 clones, roughly 76% appearing once. The length of the CDR3 is 15 residues. Study outcomes and limitations: DRB1 had the most TCR associations and HLA-C the fewest, a later analysis found, with rates varying by HLA locus. Clonal expansion, a later analysis showed, was greater in HLA-associated TCR beta chains than in equally common others. In an earlier analysis, in approximately 630 donors, most V segments appeared productive either ~87% or ~30% of the time.

This receptor was identified in a woman in her forties or fifties in good health and CMV-seronegative. This sequence joins TRBV21-1 and TRBJ1-1; TRBD1, as called in the table, went unchecked against the DNA. TRBV21-1 is tagged as a pseudogene. What was sequenced was PBMCs. Here the CDR3 DNA reads TGTGCCAGCAGCCCCTGGGGACAGACCAACACTGAAGCTTTCTTT. This gives the protein CASSPWGQTNTEAFF.